This T cell receptor (beta chain) was obtained from a study of shared clonotypes between healthy human individuals (TCRdb year 2020). For context, the study as a whole: The cohort comprised two women and a few men aged 18 to 49 years. For each donor, three plates each were used for CD4 naive and CD4 memory, two plates were used for CD8 naive, and one plate was used for CD8 memory. To estimate repertoire size and how much clonotypes are shared between individuals, the study performed deep sequencing of blood TCR repertoires from roughly five healthy adults. To increase sequencing depth and limit assay-specific biases, TCR repertoire library preparation and sequencing were carried out by different laboratories using diverse techniques. Leukapheresis yielded between about 0.9 and 9 billion PBMCs per donor.

The donors were healthy, HIV-negative adults with no recently reported acute infections or vaccinations. Every donor was a Caucasian adult living in Nashville, Tennessee, USA. CD4+ T cells were enriched by magnetic negative selection; naive cells were then positively selected on CD45RA, and the negative fraction formed the memory subset. Blood was obtained by leukapheresis, after which PBMCs were separated by Ficoll-Histopaque density gradient centrifugation and cryopreserved in liquid nitrogen vapor phase. Analytical flow cytometry was used to check the purity and quantity of every magnetically sorted T cell population. Genomic DNA was isolated from every sorted fraction and measured by UV absorbance on a Nanodrop 2000c. Concerning this clone itself: It has no known antigen specificity. An end of the junction differs from the germline gene, which may be a read error.

The germline V gene (reference sequence) sets CDR1 to PRHDT and CDR2 to FYEKMQ. Including cysteine and phenylalanine, the CDR3 has 16 amino acids. Only the CDR3 part of the read is kept: 48 bases, read in frame from the first base. Broad study findings and their caveats: Sampling was limited to blood, and TCR repertoires in tissue likely differ from TCR repertoires in blood. Compared with non-shared clonotypes, the clonotypes found in all four sorted-subset donors had higher generation probabilities. Larger estimated clonotype richness was generally found for naive subsets than for memory subsets. The genetic and exposure-history diversity represented was limited by the small number of donors. When a few donors were compared, the shared fraction of clonotypes was 5% to 6.5% for naive CD4, more than 3% for naive CD8, more than 2% for memory CD4, and less than 0.5% for memory CD8. Pairwise subsampling led to the expectation that sequencing depth would affect the degree of clonotype sharing among donors. Rarefaction of sorted-subset datasets indicated incomplete sequencing despite the large sequencing depth.

TCR CDR3 regions were amplified from genomic DNA by multiplex PCR using the deep immunoSEQ assay. Genomic DNA extracted from each cell subset was distributed evenly over all wells of several immunoSEQ 96-well plates, and each plate served as one replicate. For sorted subsets, each replicate PCR was loaded with around 220 ng genomic DNA, equivalent to 25,000 to 35,000 T cell genomes. Purified libraries were measured with a Qubit 3.0 fluorometer, size-checked on a Bioanalyzer 2100, and measured again with the KAPA Library Quantification kit. Each immunoSEQ 96-well plate was sequenced on its own single-read 150-cycle Illumina NextSeq 550 flow cell. In the original analysis: The immunoSEQ output contained only junctional sequences without quality scores, so filtering could not match that applied to full-length reads. To assign V/J genes and CDR3, sequences were annotated against IMGT germline references using PyIR, a Python wrapper for IgBLAST v1.9. Any read was removed if the V/J assignment was weak (E-value above 1e-6), the CDR3 was missing, or the read contained stop codons, out-of-frame junctions, or ambiguous translated residues. A V3J clonotype was defined by an identical inferred V gene, J gene, and CDR3 amino acid sequence. To compute the percentage overlap between repertoires, the number of shared unique clonotypes was divided by the size of the smaller repertoire. Repertoire richness was assessed with RTK rarefaction, the Chao1 estimator, and Recon v2.1 estimates of unobserved clonotypes. For all TCRbeta clonotypes obtained by the gDNA method from a few donors, generation probabilities were computed with OLGA. TCRdb retrieved this table from immuneACCESS and kept in-frame rearrangements only. Not all clones are present; in checked studies, unresolved V genes account for under half, and no reason is known for the remainder. V and J calls plus clone size are reproduced from that table; the DNA served to infer D and trimming. The sample table holds approximately 1.4 million clones, of which 98% were seen once. The top ten clones comprise approximately 0.45% of the sample.

The receptor was derived from a man under 40 in good health. The sequence links TRBV13 to TRBJ2-7; the D gene cannot be resolved reliably. Sequences were obtained from naive CD4+ T cells sorted from blood. The sample's cell subset or site label, in plain terms: CD45RA+ positively selected. The CDR3 region: CASSVGISAVIYEQYF. The bases are TGTGCCAGCAGCGTAGGGATTTCCGCAGTCATCTACGAGCAGTACTTC.